These 10 T cell receptor beta chains originate from one sample sequenced in a study of T cells after yellow fever vaccination. MiXCR, run by TCRdb on the 5' RACE reads, gives a single entry per CDR3 protein. The data hold some 69,000 distinct CDR3 sequences, with about 6% observed a single time. Material: CD4+ T cells sorted from PBMCs, obtained roughly 14 days after the first yellow fever vaccination. These receptors came from a man aged 18 to 35 who received the YFV17D yellow fever vaccine.

This clonotype was found many times. The chain is built from TRBV15 and TRBJ2-3; D call uncertain. From germline, CDR1 is LNHNV and CDR2 YYDKDF (reference sequence). The length of the CDR3 is 13 residues. V was trimmed by 1 base and J by 6 bases, leaving 8 bases between them. CDR3 loop: CATSRVSGDTQYF. CDR3 in DNA: TGTGCCACCAGCAGAGTGAGTGGGGATACGCAGTATTTT. Filled out from reference TRBV15 and TRBJ2-3, the complete variable domain reads DAMVIQNPRYQVTQFGKPVTLSCSQTLNHNVMYWYQQKSSQAPKLLFHYYDKDFNNEADTPDNFQSRRPNTSFCFLDIRSPGLGDTAMYLCATSRVSGDTQYFGPGTRLTVL.

The genes are TRBV7-8 and TRBJ1-2; D remains ambiguous. From germline, CDR1 is SGHVS and CDR2 FQNEAQ. This CDR3 has 14 amino acids. V lost 7 bases and J lost 1, with 13 bases in between. The CDR3 bases are TGTGCCAGCACGACGAGGGCCCTTAACTATGGCTACACCTTC. Translating it yields CASTTRALNYGYTF.

This clonotype was seen many times. The chain combines TRBV6-1 with TRBJ1-4; D not resolved. Germline CDR1 is MNHNS and CDR2 is SASEGT. Trimming pared 11 bases from V and 7 bases from J, leaving 17 bases between. The CDR3 sequence is 13 residues long. The CDR3 nucleotides are TGTGCCTCGCGGTTGGGGAGGCGTGAAAAACTGTTTTTT. Translation gives CASRLGRREKLFF.

This clonotype appeared a few times. The chain employs TRBV12-3 or TRBV12-4 and TRBJ2-3; D is unclear. The CDR3 has 15 amino acids. V was shortened by 5 bases and J by 1 base, with 13 bases between the two germline ends. The CDR3 DNA sequence: TGTGCCAGCAGTCCCCTAATCCGGGGCACAGATACGCAGTATTTT. Translating gives CASSPLIRGTDTQYF.

V usage is TRBV2 and J usage is TRBJ2-1; TRBD2 aligns across 10 bases. V trimming: 2 bases; J trimming: 1 base; junction bases outside the gene matches: 5. The CDR3 sequence is 17 residues long. Germline CDR1 reads SNHLY; CDR2 reads FYNNEI. CDR3 nucleotides: TGTGCCAGCAGTGAACCTAGCGGGGGAGGTTCCTACAATGAGCAGTTCTTC. Translation: CASSEPSGGGSYNEQFF.

This clonotype was seen at least ten times. The chain couples TRBV28 to TRBJ2-1; maybe TRBD1 (6 bases). The V gene's germline CDR1 is MDHEN and CDR2 SYDVKM. The CDR3 has 15 amino acids. Trimming pared 8 bases from V and 4 bases from J, leaving 18 bases between. CDR3: CASASPRQAYNEQFF. In nucleotides, the CDR3 is TGTGCCAGCGCGTCTCCGCGACAGGCATACAATGAGCAGTTCTTC.

This clonotype was observed many times. The chain links TRBV12-3 or TRBV12-4 to TRBJ2-7; D is unclear. This CDR3 spans 11 amino acids. The ends were cut back, 3 bases at V and 9 bases at J, with 9 bases in the middle. This CDR3 is CASSFEYGQYF. The CDR3 bases are TGTGCCAGCAGTTTTGAATATGGGCAGTACTTC.

At least ten counts were recorded for this clonotype. The genes are TRBV4-1 and TRBJ1-1; D not certain. Between the trimmed V and J ends, which lost 0 bases and 7 bases, there was a span of 9 bases. The CDR3 contains 13 residues. Per the germline V gene, CDR1 is MGHRA and CDR2 is YSYEKL. For the CDR3, the DNA is TGCGCCAGCAGCCAAGAGCCCTGGGATGAAGCTTTCTTT. Its protein is CASSQEPWDEAFF.

Many counts were recorded for this clonotype. The rearrangement links TRBV7-2 to TRBJ2-7; D is perhaps TRBD1 or TRBD2 (6 bases each). CDR3 length: 15 amino acids. Germline CDR1 reads SGHTA; CDR2 reads FQGNSA. V shed 0 bases and J shed 0 bases, with 9 bases lying between them. CDR3 DNA sequence: TGTGCCAGCAGCTTAGCGGGGGGCCTCTCCTACGAGCAGTACTTC. Its translation is CASSLAGGLSYEQYF.

This clonotype was observed at least ten times. This chain uses TRBV6-6 with TRBJ1-2, with 8 positions matching TRBD1. Germline loops: CDR1 MNHNY, CDR2 SVGAGI (reference sequence). Trimming took 2 bases from V and 8 from J; bases not matched to a gene: 1. The CDR3 runs 12 residues. CDR3 DNA sequence: TGTGCCAGCAGTTACGACAGGGGCGGCTACACCTTC. This gives the protein CASSYDRGGYTF.